Listed here are 26 T cell receptor beta chains from one sample, sequenced in a study of regulatory T cells in long-lasting Graves disease. The time point denotes: newly diagnosed GD, antithyroid drugs for less than 3 months. Extracted RNA from PBMCs served as the source of the TCR library. Investigators prepared the TCR beta libraries by applying iRepertoire HTBI primers and Arm-PCR of CDR3 regions. From the multiplex PCR reads, TCRdb called clonotypes with MiXCR, one entry per CDR3 protein. The sample lists some 350,000 distinct CDR3 sequences; around 15% were seen once. The sample also formed part of further work on T cells in Graves' hyperthyroidism and ophthalmopathy.

The specimen was peripheral blood mononuclear cells (PBMCs), collected at new diagnosis, from a patient treated with antithyroid drugs. Receptors originate from a woman aged 18-29 years with Graves disease.

V usage is TRBV27 and J usage is TRBJ1-5; D ambiguous. Trimming stripped 2 bases from V and 1 base from J, with 6 bases between. This CDR3 is 14 amino acids long. CDR1 is MNHEY, CDR2 SMNVEV, per germline (reference sequence). CDR3 nucleotide sequence: TGTGCCAGCAGTTTAGGAGTGAGCAATCAGCCCCAGCATTTT. Protein product: CASSLGVSNQPQHF.

This clonotype has at least ten counts. V usage is TRBV28 and J usage is TRBJ1-2; a possible D gene is TRBD1 (5 bases). Per the germline V gene, CDR1 is MDHEN and CDR2 is SYDVKM. The CDR3 has 16 residues. V was clipped by 2 bases and J by 4 bases, with 17 bases between them. The CDR3 loop reads CASSLGPGRGVYGYTF. In DNA, the CDR3 is TGTGCCAGCAGTTTAGGTCCGGGGCGTGGGGTCTATGGCTACACCTTC.

The genes are TRBV28 and TRBJ2-2; 7 nucleotides match TRBD1. CDR3 length: 13 amino acids. Trimming removed 4 bases from V and 6 bases from J; junction bases left unmatched: 2. Germline values: CDR1 MDHEN, CDR2 SYDVKM. CDR3 sequence: CASSYRGAGELFF. Written as DNA, the CDR3 is TGTGCCAGCAGTTACAGGGGCGCCGGGGAGCTGTTTTTT.

A few counts support this clonotype. The J gene is TRBJ2-7, the V gene TRBV3-1; D is perhaps TRBD1 (5 bases). CDR3 length: 14 amino acids. V lost 3 bases to trimming and J lost 2 bases, with 11 bases between them. Germline V CDR1 and CDR2: LGHDT, YNNKEL (reference sequence). The CDR3, as DNA: TGTGCCAGCAGCCAGGGTACAGGACCCTACGAGCAGTACTTC. It translates to CASSQGTGPYEQYF.

This chain uses TRBV29-1 with TRBJ2-7, with D tentatively TRBD1 or TRBD2 (5 bases each). CDR3 length: 15 amino acids. The germline V and J ends were trimmed by 2 bases and 2 bases, with 16 bases remaining between them. In germline, CDR1 is SQVTM, CDR2 ANQGSEA. The CDR3 region is CSVEWDAGITYEQYF. The CDR3 DNA reads as TGCAGCGTTGAATGGGACGCAGGGATTACCTACGAGCAGTACTTC.

V and J are TRBV5-1 and TRBJ1-6, with 8 nucleotides matching TRBD1. Germline V gives CDR1 SGHRS, CDR2 YFSETQ. The trim removed 0 bases at V and 10 bases at J, leaving 9 bases unmatched. CDR3 size: 16 residues. CDR3 region: CASSLARQGAESPLHF. The CDR3 nucleotides are TGCGCCAGCAGCTTGGCCCGCCAGGGGGCCGAATCACCCCTCCACTTT.

V gene TRBV6-1 combines with J gene TRBJ2-2; D is perhaps TRBD1 (5 bases). The CDR3 is made up of 12 amino acids. Germline values: CDR1 MNHNS, CDR2 SASEGT. Between the trimmed V and J ends, which lost 6 bases and 6 bases, there was a span of 8 bases. The CDR3 DNA reads as TGTGCCAGCAGGCAGGGCGCCGGGGAGCTGTTTTTT. This codes for CASRQGAGELFF.

This clonotype was found many times. V is TRBV20-1 and J is TRBJ1-2; 8 bases agree with TRBD1. With 5 bases clipped from V and 8 bases from J, the junction kept 7 bases outside the gene matches. The length of the CDR3 is 12 residues. Germline values: CDR1 DFQATT, CDR2 SNEGSKA (reference sequence). Here the CDR3 DNA reads TGCAGTGCTGATATCACAGGGGGAGGCTACACCTTC. It encodes CSADITGGGYTF.

The rearrangement uses TRBV19 and TRBJ2-2; D possibly matches TRBD1 or TRBD2 (5 bases each). Germline CDR1 reads LNHDA; CDR2 reads SQIVND (reference sequence). This CDR3 is 15 amino acids long. V lost 5 bases to trimming and J lost 7 bases, with 17 bases between them. The CDR3 DNA is TGTGCCAGTAGTCTAGGGGTACCCGGGAACGGGGAGCTGTTTTTT. Its protein product is CASSLGVPGNGELFF.

This clonotype was seen repeatedly, ten times or more. The rearrangement links TRBV11-2 to TRBJ2-3; D unresolved. The V and J ends lost 1 base and 2 bases respectively, with 10 bases between them. Germline-derived CDR1 and CDR2 are SGHAT and FQNNGV. This CDR3 contains 15 residues. The CDR3 nucleotides are TGTGCCAGCAGCTTAGGCTCGGTTGCCACAGATACGCAGTATTTT. Translated, it gives CASSLGSVATDTQYF.

This clonotype appeared many times. This chain connects TRBV28 to TRBJ2-7, with D uncertain. Trimming pared 3 bases from V and 2 bases from J, leaving 5 bases between. The CDR3 has 12 residues. Germline V gene data show CDR1 as MDHEN and CDR2 as SYDVKM. The CDR3 DNA reads TGTGCCAGCAGTTTCGCAGCCTACGAGCAGTACTTC. It codes for CASSFAAYEQYF. Full variable domain (remainder filled in from reference TRBV28 and TRBJ2-7): DVKVTQSSRYLVKRTGEKVFLECVQDMDHENMFWYRQDPGLGLRLIYFSYDVKMKEKGDIPEGYSVSREKKERFSLILESASTNQTSMYLCASSFAAYEQYFGPGTRLTVT.

This clonotype was recorded many times. One end of the junction varies from germline; a read error may be responsible. This chain links TRBV20-1 with TRBJ2-5, with TRBD2 identical over 9 bases. CDR1 is DFQATT, CDR2 SNEGSKA, per germline (reference sequence). The CDR3 is 17 amino acids. DNA of the CDR3: TGCAGTGCAAGAGGACAGCGGCTAGCGGGACGGGTAGAGACCCAGTACTTC. It translates to CSARGQRLAGRVETQYF.

The rearrangement links TRBV18 to TRBJ1-5, with a possible D match to TRBD1 (6 bases). The CDR3 is made up of 15 amino acids. Looked up from germline, CDR1 is KGHSH and CDR2 is LQKENI. V lost 2 bases and J lost 6, with 14 bases in between. The CDR3 coding sequence is TGTGCCAGCTCACCAGGGGGCGCCGGAGGTCAGCCCCAGCATTTT. This translates into CASSPGGAGGQPQHF.

This clonotype was observed at least ten times. This chain connects TRBV6-1 to TRBJ1-5; 12 bases fit TRBD1. V gave up 4 bases and J gave up 5 bases; unmatched junction bases: 9. Germline assignment: CDR1 MNHNS and CDR2 SASEGT. CDR3 length equals 17 residues. CDR3: CASSGLGTGGYYQPQHF. The CDR3 DNA reads TGTGCCAGCAGTGGACTCGGGACAGGGGGCTATTATCAGCCCCAGCATTTT.

Ten or more counts support this clonotype. V is TRBV30 and J is TRBJ2-3, with a tentative D call TRBD2 (6 bases). The germline V gene encodes CDR1 GTSNPN and CDR2 SVGIG (reference sequence). The V and J ends lost 1 base and 7 bases respectively, with 15 bases between them. The CDR3 is 14 amino acids. CDR3 in DNA: TGTGCCTGGAGTGGAACGGGACTCGCGAATACGCAGTATTTT. Protein sequence: CAWSGTGLANTQYF.

Here the CDR3 DNA reads TGTGCCAGCAGCCGCCAGGGAGCGGGAAAGAATGAGCAGTTCTTC. It specifies CASSRQGAGKNEQFF. This sequence joins TRBV11-3 and TRBJ2-1; 7 bases fit TRBD2. This CDR3 comprises 15 residues. Per germline, CDR1 SGHNT and CDR2 YENEEA. Trimming cost V 5 bases and J 7 bases; bases outside gene matches: 11.

In regard to this clonotype: A much larger clone differs from this one at a single base, so this may be a read error. The chain employs TRBV20-1 and TRBJ2-5; 8 bases agree with TRBD2. This CDR3 is 13 amino acids long. V dropped 5 bases and J dropped 9; count of bases not matched to a gene: 11. The germline V gene has CDR1 DFQATT and CDR2 SNEGSKA (reference sequence). CDR3 nucleotides: TGCAGTGCTCTTCGGGGGGGCCTTGGGGCCCAGTACTTC. Translated: CSALRGGLGAQYF.

This clonotype has ten or more counts. J is TRBJ1-2 and V is TRBV20-1; no definite D call. The CDR3 runs to 15 residues. Trimming removed 0 bases at V and 3 bases at J, with 14 bases between. Looked up from germline, CDR1 is DFQATT and CDR2 is SNEGSKA (reference sequence). Here the CDR3 reads CSARDPGSPDYGYTF. The CDR3 DNA reads as TGCAGTGCTAGAGATCCCGGTTCCCCGGACTATGGCTACACCTTC.

This clonotype was counted a few times. CDR3 sequence: CASSYLSLGGGAETGELFF. Written as DNA, the CDR3 is TGTGCCAGCAGTTACCTCAGCTTAGGGGGGGGTGCCGAAACCGGGGAGCTGTTTTTT. V gene TRBV6-2 or TRBV6-3 combines with J gene TRBJ2-2; perhaps TRBD2 as D (7 bases). Per germline, CDR1 MNHEY and CDR2 SVGEGT. V was clipped by 2 bases and J by 5 bases, with 24 bases between them. The CDR3 extends over 19 amino acids.

This clonotype has a handful of counts. The V call is TRBV7-2, the J call TRBJ1-4; a weak D match, TRBD1 (5 bases). This CDR3 comprises 17 residues. The V gene lost 1 base and the J gene lost 7 bases, with 19 bases spanning the gap. CDR1 and CDR2 from the germline V gene are SGHTA and FQGNSA. CDR3 nucleotide sequence: TGTGCCAGCAGCTTAGGGCCGCTTGCGGGGGATCCTGAAAAACTGTTTTTT. Translating gives CASSLGPLAGDPEKLFF.

The chain links TRBV6-9 to TRBJ2-7; unclear D gene. With 0 bases removed from V and 2 bases from J, the gap between germline ends came to 8 bases. The CDR3 loop spans 14 amino acids. The germline V gene encodes CDR1 MNHGY and CDR2 SVAAGI. This CDR3 is CASSYSGPPYEQYF. The CDR3 nucleotides are TGTGCCAGCAGTTATTCCGGGCCGCCCTACGAGCAGTACTTC.

The J gene is TRBJ2-2, the V gene TRBV9; no definite D call. The germline V gene has CDR1 SGDLS and CDR2 YYNGEE. The ends were cut back, 0 bases at V and 2 bases at J, with 8 bases in the middle. CDR3 length: 15 residues. The CDR3 DNA reads TGTGCCAGCAGCGTAGATAACCTCAACACCGGGGAGCTGTTTTTT. It yields the protein CASSVDNLNTGELFF.

This clonotype was counted between two and nine times. The chain carries TRBV12-3 or TRBV12-4 and TRBJ2-5; no clear D. The CDR3 extends over 16 amino acids. V gave up 6 bases and J gave up 3 bases, with 20 bases separating them. The DNA of the CDR3 is TGTGCCAGCAGCAACCCCTATCTAGTTTCAGAAGAGACCCAGTACTTC. This codes for CASSNPYLVSEETQYF.

This clonotype was counted between two and nine times. The CDR3 DNA reads TGCAGTGCTTCGAGGGAATACACTGAAGCTTTCTTT. It yields the protein CSASREYTEAFF. The gene calls are TRBV20-1 and TRBJ1-1; D unresolved. The V gene lost 5 bases and the J gene lost 3 bases, with 10 bases spanning the gap. The V gene's germline CDR1 is DFQATT and CDR2 SNEGSKA (reference sequence). The CDR3 is 12 residues long.

In DNA, the CDR3 is TGTGCCAGCAGCGAGGGGACTAGCGGGGGGGAGCAGTTCTTC. It codes for CASSEGTSGGEQFF. The chain links TRBV9 to TRBJ2-1; 15 nucleotides agree with TRBD2. This CDR3 has 14 amino acids. Germline assignment: CDR1 SGDLS and CDR2 YYNGEE. V dropped 3 bases and J dropped 10; count of bases not matched to a gene: 2.

This chain connects TRBV19 to TRBJ1-1, with D perhaps matching TRBD1 (5 bases). From germline, CDR1 is LNHDA and CDR2 SQIVND (reference sequence). With 7 bases removed from V and 7 bases from J, the gap between germline ends came to 10 bases. The CDR3 is 11 amino acids. In DNA, the CDR3 is TGTGCCAGTATTACACAGGTTGAAGCTTTCTTT. Translated, it gives CASITQVEAFF. The complete variable domain, with remaining parts taken from reference TRBV19 and TRBJ1-1, reads DGGITQSPKYLFRKEGQNVTLSCEQNLNHDAMYWYRQDPGQGLRLIYYSQIVNDFQKGDIAEGYSVSREKKESFPLTVTSAQKNPTAFYLCASITQVEAFFGQGTRLTVV.